This T cell receptor beta chain was profiled in a study of cytomegalovirus exposure and HLA in healthy donors. Study information: Previous work identified roughly 120 million unique TCR beta sequences from around 200 million T cells. Points from the study as a whole: A likely sequencing artifact accounted for one observed cluster of highly shared sequence variants. Rarity marked most TCR sequences, yet some public TCRs occurred in many donors.

In the PCR, 60 Vbeta and 13 Jbeta primers were used. Repertoires were generated with immunoSEQ multiplex PCR, while TCRdb's copy carries only in-frame clones and drops some. The sample shows 65,000 to 70,000 clones, 75% of them seen only once. A note on this clone: Its antigen is unidentified.

The ends were cut back, 0 bases at V and 2 bases at J, with 11 bases in the middle. Germline V lookup: CDR1 MNHNY, CDR2 SVGAGI (reference sequence). This CDR3 is 16 amino acids long. The receptor was derived from a woman aged 30 to 39 in good health and CMV-seropositive. The genes are TRBV6-6 and TRBJ1-3; weak D call: TRBD1 (5 bases). Sequencing was carried out using PBMCs. The CDR3 bases are TGTGCCAGCAGTTACTCCCCAGGGCAGACTGGAAACACCATATATTTT. It specifies CASSYSPGQTGNTIYF.